Each of the 27 T cell receptor beta chains below was sequenced from the same sample in a study of T-cell reconstitution after alpha-beta-depleted transplantation in children. A library of TCRbeta sequences, prepared with unique molecular identifiers, was generated. Using its own MiXCR run on the PCR reads, TCRdb lists one record per CDR3 protein. Of approximately 200,000 distinct CDR3 sequences in the sample, 14% to 15% are singletons; the top ten hold about 13%. The specimen comprised PBMCs from the stem cell graft donor, sampled from the stem cell graft. The source of these receptors is a human donor who donated a stem cell graft to a child with acute lymphoblastic leukemia.

This clonotype was recorded at least ten times. V and J are TRBV20-1 and TRBJ1-2; 7 nucleotides agree with TRBD1. The CDR3 is 15 residues long. Germline V gives CDR1 DFQATT, CDR2 SNEGSKA (reference sequence). V lost 0 bases, J lost 8 bases, and 12 bases stayed unmatched. CDR3 nucleotides: TGCAGTGCTAGAGATGAGGACAGGCCTTCCCGAGGCTACACCTTC. It is translated as CSARDEDRPSRGYTF.

This clonotype was observed many times. This chain links TRBV7-8 with TRBJ1-6; D perhaps matches TRBD1 (5 bases). V was clipped by 3 bases and J by 0 bases, with 12 bases between them. This CDR3 contains 17 residues. Germline CDR1 reads SGHVS; CDR2 reads FQNEAQ. The CDR3 spells CASSLGPESSYNSPLHF. In DNA form, the CDR3 reads TGTGCCAGCAGCTTGGGACCCGAGAGCTCCTATAATTCACCCCTCCACTTT.

This chain joins TRBV4-1 and TRBJ2-1, with TRBD2 identical over 9 bases. This CDR3 contains 14 residues. The J segment lost 3 bases and the V segment lost 7 bases, leaving 4 bases of the junction unmatched. Germline V CDR1 and CDR2: MGHRA, YSYEKL. The CDR3 nucleotides read TGCGCCAGCAAGTGGACTAGCGACTACAATGAGCAGTTCTTC. As protein: CASKWTSDYNEQFF.

Ten or more counts support this clonotype. The V call is TRBV12-3 or TRBV12-4, the J call TRBJ1-2, with TRBD1 identical over 7 bases. Losses at the gene ends were 3 bases for V and 4 bases for J; bases not matched to a gene: 2. There are 13 residues in the CDR3. The CDR3 DNA reads TGTGCCAGCAGTTTGACAGGGTCCTATGGCTACACCTTC. Translation gives CASSLTGSYGYTF.

This chain joins TRBV27 and TRBJ2-5; TRBD1 matches 8 bases. V gave up 5 bases and J gave up 6 bases; unmatched junction bases: 11. The V gene's germline CDR1 is MNHEY and CDR2 SMNVEV (reference sequence). The CDR3 contains 15 residues. The CDR3: CASSATGTGRKTQYF. The CDR3 coding sequence is TGTGCCAGCAGTGCTACGGGGACAGGACGGAAGACCCAGTACTTC.

This clonotype was seen many times. The chain links TRBV11-2 to TRBJ2-6; D might be TRBD1 (5 bases). CDR3 size: 12 residues. Per the germline V gene, CDR1 is SGHAT and CDR2 is FQNNGV. V dropped 11 bases and J dropped 8 bases, with 13 bases sitting between them. The CDR3 is CAGKGVSNVLTF. Written as DNA, the CDR3 is TGTGCCGGTAAAGGGGTATCCAACGTCCTGACTTTC.

This clonotype was recorded at least ten times. V and J are TRBV5-1 and TRBJ2-3, with D possibly TRBD2 on 6 matching bases. Germline CDR1 SGHRS, CDR2 YFSETQ. V lost 0 bases and J lost 0, with 14 bases in between. The CDR3 loop spans 17 amino acids. The CDR3 sequence is CASSLVSASDSTDTQYF. Here the CDR3 DNA reads TGCGCCAGCAGCTTGGTTTCGGCTAGCGATAGCACAGATACGCAGTATTTT.

This clonotype showed up just a few times. This rearrangement joins TRBV10-3 to TRBJ1-1; 7 positions match TRBD1. Losses at the gene ends were 6 bases for V and 1 base for J; bases not matched to a gene: 5. CDR3 length: 14 amino acids. Germline V CDR1 and CDR2: ENHRY, SYGVKD. CDR3 DNA: TGTGCCATCAGGGGTGCAGGGGGGAACACTGAAGCTTTCTTT. Translation gives CAIRGAGGNTEAFF.

This clonotype appeared many times. This sequence joins TRBV6-2 or TRBV6-3 and TRBJ2-7; no clear D. Between the trimmed V and J ends, which lost 5 bases and 6 bases, there was a span of 17 bases. Germline CDR1 reads MNHEY; CDR2 reads SVGEGT. The CDR3 is 14 amino acids. CDR3 sequence: CASSPPVVVREQYF. The CDR3 DNA reads TGTGCCAGCAGTCCCCCGGTGGTCGTTCGCGAGCAGTACTTC.

This clonotype was recorded many times. The chain couples TRBV28 to TRBJ2-7; 7 bases line up with TRBD2. The CDR3 is 16 residues long. V trimming: 3 bases; J trimming: 0 bases; junction bases outside the gene matches: 8. Germline V gives CDR1 MDHEN, CDR2 SYDVKM. The CDR3 loop reads CASSFLFQRDSYEQYF. The CDR3 DNA is TGTGCCAGCAGTTTCTTGTTCCAGCGGGACTCCTACGAGCAGTACTTC.

In this sample, this clonotype turned up many times. The chain combines TRBV20-1 with TRBJ2-5; 10 nucleotides align to TRBD1. V shed 6 bases and J 3 bases; nucleotides not matched to a gene: 13. Germline lookup yields CDR1 DFQATT and CDR2 SNEGSKA (reference sequence). CDR3 length: 16 amino acids. The CDR3 spells CSATTPGTGVEETQYF. CDR3 sequence (DNA): TGCAGTGCCACGACCCCGGGGACAGGGGTTGAAGAGACCCAGTACTTC.

This clonotype was counted many times. This chain links TRBV20-1 with TRBJ2-2, with TRBD2 identical over 14 bases. V lost 1 base and J lost 7; bases outside the gene matches: 11. The CDR3 extends over 18 amino acids. CDR1 is DFQATT and CDR2 is SNEGSKA in the germline V gene (reference sequence). The CDR3 DNA sequence: TGCAGTGCTAGAGGCAGACTAGCGGGAGGGGTGCGGGGCGGGGAGCTGTTTTTT. Translating it yields CSARGRLAGGVRGGELFF.

This clonotype showed up many times. The chain carries TRBV20-1 and TRBJ2-1; either TRBD1 or TRBD2 may fit D (5 bases each). Germline CDR1 reads DFQATT; CDR2 reads SNEGSKA (reference sequence). V was cut by 3 bases and J by 2 bases, with 14 bases left in between. The CDR3 has 15 residues. In DNA, the CDR3 is TGCAGTGCTAGCAGCAGGGACCAAACCTACAATGAGCAGTTCTTC. It codes for CSASSRDQTYNEQFF.

This clonotype was found a few times. The chain is built from TRBV5-1 and TRBJ2-6; 9 bases map to TRBD1. Looked up from germline, CDR1 is SGHRS and CDR2 is YFSETQ. The V and J ends lost 4 bases and 4 bases, in that order; junction bases with no gene match: 3. The CDR3 loop spans 15 amino acids. CDR3 in amino acids: CASSGTGSGANVLTF. The CDR3, as DNA: TGCGCCAGCAGCGGGACAGGGTCCGGGGCCAACGTCCTGACTTTC. Looking up the rest from reference TRBV5-1 and TRBJ2-6 gives the full variable domain: KAGVTQTPRYLIKTRGQQVTLSCSPISGHRSVSWYQQTPGQGLQFLFEYFSETQRNKGNFPGRFSGRQFSNSRSEMNVSTLELGDSALYLCASSGTGSGANVLTFGAGSRLTVL.

This clonotype was seen many times. The gene calls are TRBV29-1 and TRBJ2-1; TRBD2 aligns across 9 bases. Germline V CDR1 and CDR2: SQVTM, ANQGSEA. After removal of 1 base from V and 7 bases from J, the junction contained 8 bases not matched to a gene. This CDR3 contains 15 residues. The CDR3 DNA sequence: TGCAGCGTTGAAGGTGGGAGCGGGAGGACGAATGAGCAGTTCTTC. This translates into CSVEGGSGRTNEQFF.

V usage is TRBV7-2 and J usage is TRBJ2-3, with 10 bases matching TRBD1. Germline CDR1 reads SGHTA; CDR2 reads FQGNSA. This CDR3 has 16 residues. V lost 5 bases, J lost 3 bases, and 8 bases stayed unmatched. CDR3 region: CASSPPPGQGTDTQYF. In nucleotides, the CDR3 is TGTGCCAGCAGCCCCCCCCCGGGACAGGGGACAGATACGCAGTATTTT.

This clonotype turned up a few times. The CDR3 is CASSQGTLPTFDYGYTF. The CDR3 nucleotides are TGTGCCAGCAGCCAAGGGACATTGCCGACCTTCGACTATGGCTACACCTTC. This sequence joins TRBV3-1 and TRBJ1-2; possible D gene TRBD1, 5 bases. The germline V gene encodes CDR1 LGHDT and CDR2 YNNKEL (reference sequence). The CDR3 length is 17 residues. Trimming stripped 1 base from V and 3 bases from J, with 18 bases between.

The rearrangement uses TRBV11-3 and TRBJ2-5; 8 bases match TRBD1. The CDR3 sequence is 16 residues long. Germline V gives CDR1 SGHNT, CDR2 YENEEA. V was pared by 2 bases and J by 0 bases, with 5 bases of the junction left unmatched. As DNA, the CDR3 is TGTGCCAGCAGCTTAAACAGGGGGTCTTACCAAGAGACCCAGTACTTC. It yields the protein CASSLNRGSYQETQYF.

About this clonotype itself: A much larger clone differs from this one at a single base, so this may be a read error. This chain connects TRBV6-2 or TRBV6-3 to TRBJ2-7, with 8 bases identical to TRBD2. This CDR3 comprises 14 residues. Germline V gene sequence: CDR1 MNHEY, CDR2 SVGEGT. Trimming at V came to 2 bases and at J to 4 bases, leaving 4 bases not matched to a gene. This chain's CDR3 is CASSYVAGCYEQYF. In DNA, the CDR3 is TGTGCCAGCAGTTACGTAGCGGGATGTTACGAGCAGTACTTC.

This clonotype was found many times. The CDR3: CAISEQQGTYGNQPQHF. Written as DNA, the CDR3 is TGTGCCATCAGTGAGCAACAGGGTACGTATGGCAATCAGCCCCAGCATTTT. The V call is TRBV10-3, the J call TRBJ1-5; TRBD1 is a possible D gene (6 bases). Trimming took off 2 bases at V and 2 bases at J, with 16 bases between the two ends. The CDR3 covers 17 residues. The germline V gene encodes CDR1 ENHRY and CDR2 SYGVKD.

In its sample, this clonotype was seen a few times. V and J are TRBV5-1 and TRBJ2-5; the match to TRBD2 covers 11 bases. The CDR3 is made up of 17 amino acids. J lost 2 bases, V lost 4 bases, and 10 bases had no gene match. Germline V gene sequence: CDR1 SGHRS, CDR2 YFSETQ. For the CDR3, the DNA is TGCGCCAGCAGCCTTGATGAGACTAGCGGGACGCAAGAGACCCAGTACTTC. Amino acid sequence: CASSLDETSGTQETQYF.

This clonotype was counted at least ten times. V usage is TRBV7-7 and J usage is TRBJ2-5, with 9 bases lining up with TRBD2. CDR1 is SSHAT and CDR2 is FNYEAQ in the germline V gene (reference sequence). The CDR3 length is 18 residues. V lost 1 base and J lost 0; bases outside the gene matches: 9. The CDR3 reads CASSLGFTAGGYQETQYF. The CDR3 region has the DNA TGTGCCAGCAGCTTAGGTTTTACTGCGGGGGGGTACCAAGAGACCCAGTACTTC.

This clonotype was counted at least ten times. The chain couples TRBV6-6 to TRBJ2-1; a possible D gene is TRBD2 (5 bases). V was pared by 8 bases and J by 6 bases, with 14 bases between. Looked up from germline, CDR1 is MNHNY and CDR2 is SVGAGI (reference sequence). This CDR3 spans 13 amino acids. The chain's CDR3 is CASASTRGNEQFF. CDR3 coding DNA: TGTGCCAGCGCATCAACTAGAGGCAATGAGCAGTTCTTC.

This clonotype appeared many times. V gene TRBV5-1 combines with J gene TRBJ2-3; D remains unclear. The CDR3 spans 13 residues. V lost 4 bases and J lost 8, with 14 bases in between. Germline loops: CDR1 SGHRS, CDR2 YFSETQ. In nucleotides, the CDR3 is TGCGCCAGCAGCCCCACCCTCTTGGGTACGCAGTATTTT. Its translation is CASSPTLLGTQYF.

This chain connects TRBV30 to TRBJ1-6, with D maybe TRBD1 (5 bases). The CDR3 covers 16 residues. CDR1 and CDR2 from the germline V gene are GTSNPN and SVGIG (reference sequence). V lost 4 bases, J lost 8 bases, and 21 bases lay in between. The CDR3 loop reads CAWKIKQRRGYSPLHF. CDR3 nucleotide sequence: TGTGCCTGGAAAATAAAGCAAAGGAGGGGCTATTCACCCCTCCACTTT.

This clonotype showed up many times. V gene TRBV20-1 combines with J gene TRBJ2-1, with 13 bases aligning to TRBD2. This CDR3 comprises 20 residues. The V gene's germline CDR1 is DFQATT and CDR2 SNEGSKA (reference sequence). Germline trimming cut 1 base from V and 0 bases from J; bases unmatched to any gene: 12. The CDR3 sequence is CSARAIPGLAGLSSYNEQFF. For the CDR3, the DNA is TGCAGTGCTAGAGCCATACCGGGACTAGCGGGACTAAGCTCCTACAATGAGCAGTTCTTC.

In this sample, this clonotype turned up many times. J is TRBJ1-1 and V is TRBV29-1; 8 bases align to TRBD1. Germline V gives CDR1 SQVTM, CDR2 ANQGSEA. The CDR3 extends over 14 amino acids. The ends lost 4 bases at V and 7 bases at J; junction bases unmatched: 11. This chain's CDR3 is CSVGGQGGAVEAFF. CDR3 sequence (DNA): TGCAGCGTTGGAGGACAGGGAGGGGCTGTTGAAGCTTTCTTT.